Below are 27 T cell receptor beta chains sequenced from a single sample in a study of blood T cell repertoires in COVID-19. Assay: immunoSEQ multiplex PCR; the TCRdb copy retains only in-frame clones and omits some. This sample yields around 200,000 clones, of which around 83% are seen a single time; 7.5% to 9% belongs to the top ten. Sequenced input: peripheral blood. Source of these receptors: a woman between 50 and 59 years old with acute or convalescent COVID-19.

The chain recombines TRBV7-2 with TRBJ2-2, with a weak D call TRBD2 (6 bases). The CDR3 totals 15 residues. CDR1 is SGHTA and CDR2 is FQGNSA in the germline V gene. Deletions cut 0 bases from V and 2 bases from J, with 7 bases between. CDR3 sequence reads: CASSLAGTNTGELFF. The CDR3 nucleotides read TGTGCCAGCAGCTTAGCGGGGACTAACACCGGGGAGCTGTTTTTT.

The chain couples TRBV20-1 to TRBJ2-1, with 8 positions matching TRBD2. The CDR3 consists of 17 residues. Losses at the gene ends were 3 bases for V and 0 bases for J; bases not matched to a gene: 10. CDR1 is DFQATT, CDR2 SNEGSKA, per germline (reference sequence). CDR3 region: CSASGLAGSLSYNEQFF. In DNA form, the CDR3 reads TGCAGTGCTAGTGGGCTAGCGGGCTCCCTCTCCTACAATGAGCAGTTCTTC.

The rearrangement uses TRBV27 and TRBJ2-5; 9 bases are a match to TRBD1. J lost 7 bases, V lost 5 bases, and 11 bases had no gene match. The CDR3 covers 15 residues. Germline values: CDR1 MNHEY, CDR2 SMNVEV (reference sequence). The chain's CDR3 is CASSVTGGARGTQYF. In DNA form, the CDR3 reads TGTGCCAGCAGTGTTACAGGGGGCGCGCGCGGGACCCAGTACTTC.

The gene calls are TRBV28 and TRBJ2-7; 7 bases align to TRBD1. This CDR3 has 14 residues. Germline V gene lookup returns CDR1 MDHEN and CDR2 SYDVKM. With 4 bases clipped from V and 3 bases from J, the junction kept 6 bases outside the gene matches. CDR3 loop: CASSSTGNYYEQYF. For the CDR3, the DNA is TGTGCCAGCAGTTCGACAGGGAACTACTACGAGCAGTACTTC.

The chain recombines TRBV4-1 with TRBJ2-1, with TRBD1 as a possible D gene (6 bases). The length of the CDR3 is 15 residues. CDR1 and CDR2 from the germline V gene are MGHRA and YSYEKL. V was clipped by 3 bases and J by 0 bases, with 9 bases between them. CDR3 sequence reads: CASSQGARSYNEQFF. CDR3 nucleotide sequence: TGCGCCAGCAGCCAGGGGGCCCGCTCCTACAATGAGCAGTTCTTC.

This clone was seen a single time. The chain uses TRBV21-1 and TRBJ2-2; the table calls TRBD1, which could not be checked here. TRBV21-1 has pseudogene status. CDR3 length: 15 residues. The CDR3 DNA is TGTGCCAGCAGCGCTCGGGACAGCCTCACCGGGGAGCTGTTTTTT. It specifies CASSARDSLTGELFF.

The genes are TRBV13 and TRBJ1-3, with 7 bases fitting TRBD1. Trimming took 3 bases from V and 7 from J; bases not matched to a gene: 6. The germline V gene has CDR1 PRHDT and CDR2 FYEKMQ (reference sequence). This CDR3 region has 14 residues. The CDR3 DNA reads TGTGCCAGCAGCTTCCCGACAGGGAGCAACACCATATATTTT. The encoded protein is CASSFPTGSNTIYF.

This clone was detected only once. The chain carries TRBV15 and TRBJ1-1; no reliable D call. Germline CDR1 reads LNHNV; CDR2 reads YYDKDF (reference sequence). The CDR3 covers 14 residues. Trimming removed 0 bases from V and 8 bases from J, with 13 bases in between. The CDR3 spells CATSRDLATTEAFF. The CDR3 DNA follows: TGTGCCACCAGCAGAGATCTGGCCACAACAGAAGCTTTCTTT.

As regards this clone: Other nucleotide sequences from this sample produce the same CDR3. This chain joins TRBV5-1 and TRBJ2-7; D unresolved. The ends were cut back, 0 bases at V and 0 bases at J, with 10 bases in the middle. Germline lookup yields CDR1 SGHRS and CDR2 YFSETQ. CDR3 length: 15 residues. The CDR3 spells CASSLGTVSSYEQYF. The CDR3 nucleotides read TGCGCCAGCAGCTTGGGAACCGTTAGCTCCTACGAGCAGTACTTC.

The chain couples TRBV5-6 to TRBJ2-5, with TRBD1 identical over 9 bases. The CDR3 extends over 14 amino acids. V was clipped by 4 bases and J by 4 bases; unmatched bases: 5. Germline V gene lookup returns CDR1 SGHDT and CDR2 YYEEEE. The CDR3 DNA reads as TGTGCCAGCAGCGGGACAGGGTTGGTAGAGACCCAGTACTTC. This codes for CASSGTGLVETQYF.

The count of this clone is one. The genes are TRBV14 and TRBJ2-7, with 9 bases fitting TRBD1. The CDR3 sequence is 13 residues long. The ends lost 4 bases at V and 6 bases at J; junction bases unmatched: 4. Germline values: CDR1 SGHDN, CDR2 FVKESK. CDR3: CASSLGQGGEQYF. In nucleotides, the CDR3 is TGTGCCAGCAGCCTGGGACAGGGCGGCGAGCAGTACTTC.

CDR3 loop: CAWSATGWGTEAFF. CDR3 nucleotides: TGTGCCTGGAGTGCCACAGGGTGGGGGACTGAAGCTTTCTTT. The chain joins TRBV30 to TRBJ1-1; tentatively, D is TRBD1 (6 bases). This CDR3 has 14 amino acids. V lost 1 base and J 5 bases, leaving 14 bases between the germline ends. Germline V gene sequence: CDR1 GTSNPN, CDR2 SVGIG (reference sequence).

The chain links TRBV27 to TRBJ2-6; 8 bases are a match to TRBD1. This CDR3 has 18 amino acids. The J segment lost 1 base and the V segment lost 5 bases, leaving 10 bases of the junction unmatched. Germline V gives CDR1 MNHEY, CDR2 SMNVEV (reference sequence). CDR3 nucleotide sequence: TGTGCCAGCAGTCCCTTAGACAGGGGAGGATCTGGGGCCAACGTCCTGACTTTC. As protein: CASSPLDRGGSGANVLTF.

V gene TRBV3-1 (or the pseudogene TRBV3-2) combines with J gene TRBJ2-7, with TRBD2 as a possible D gene (6 bases). Per germline, CDR1 LGHDT and CDR2 YNNKEL (reference sequence). The V end was cut by 1 base, the J end by 6 bases, with 13 bases between. This CDR3 is built from 14 residues. CDR3 sequence reads: CASSQGFLALEQYF. The CDR3 DNA sequence: TGTGCCAGCAGCCAAGGCTTTCTAGCGCTCGAGCAGTACTTC.

The chain joins TRBV28 to TRBJ2-1, with unresolved D. This CDR3 is 16 amino acids long. The germline V gene encodes CDR1 MDHEN and CDR2 SYDVKM. V dropped 4 bases and J dropped 0 bases, with 13 bases sitting between them. The CDR3 nucleotides are TGTGCCAGCAGTTCCCTTGGCGGAAGCTCCTACAATGAGCAGTTCTTC. Translation: CASSSLGGSSYNEQFF.

The chain has TRBV6-6 and TRBJ2-7; 8 nucleotides align to TRBD1. The CDR3 totals 15 residues. V was clipped by 4 bases and J by 7 bases; unmatched bases: 12. The germline CDR1 and CDR2 sequences are MNHNY and SVGAGI (reference sequence). In nucleotides, the CDR3 is TGTGCCAGCAGTTTCGCCGTCGACAGGGGTGAGGAGCAGTACTTC. This translates into CASSFAVDRGEEQYF.

This rearrangement joins TRBV2 to TRBJ2-7; D gene uncertain. With 3 bases removed from V and 8 bases from J, the gap between germline ends came to 11 bases. CDR3 size: 12 residues. CDR1 and CDR2 from the germline V gene are SNHLY and FYNNEI. The CDR3 region is CASSESTPKQYF. CDR3 coding DNA: TGTGCCAGCAGTGAGTCTACCCCGAAGCAGTACTTC.

This rearrangement joins TRBV28 to TRBJ2-7; TRBD2 aligns across 8 bases. In germline, CDR1 is MDHEN, CDR2 SYDVKM. The CDR3 runs 13 residues. V lost 7 bases to trimming and J lost 1 base; unmatched junction nucleotides: 3. The chain's CDR3 is CASTPGGSYEQYF. In DNA form, the CDR3 reads TGTGCCAGCACCCCGGGAGGGTCCTACGAGCAGTACTTC.

The CDR3 protein is CASSTRDRYDGYTF. Here the CDR3 DNA reads TGTGCCAGCAGTACCCGGGACAGATACGATGGCTACACCTTC. The chain links TRBV28 to TRBJ1-2, with 7 bases matching TRBD1. CDR1 is MDHEN and CDR2 is SYDVKM in the germline V gene. The V gene end was trimmed by 5 bases and the J gene end by 6 bases; junction bases not matched to a gene: 9. This CDR3 has 14 residues.

The J gene is TRBJ2-1, the V gene TRBV5-1; 13 nucleotides line up with TRBD2. In germline, CDR1 is SGHRS, CDR2 YFSETQ. The CDR3 length is 14 residues. V was clipped by 4 bases and J by 9 bases; unmatched bases: 4. The CDR3 region is CASSLGLAGLEQFF. The DNA for the CDR3 is TGCGCCAGCAGCCTGGGACTAGCGGGACTTGAGCAGTTCTTC.

This chain uses TRBV5-4 with TRBJ2-1, with no clear D. The germline V and J ends were trimmed by 3 bases and 3 bases, with 10 bases remaining between them. Per the germline V gene, CDR1 is SGHNT and CDR2 is YYREEE (reference sequence). The CDR3 consists of 14 residues. CDR3 amino acids: CASSSKPFYNEQFF. The CDR3 coding sequence is TGTGCCAGCAGCTCCAAGCCTTTCTACAATGAGCAGTTCTTC.

This clone was counted a few times. The chain recombines TRBV28 with TRBJ2-7; 10 bases match TRBD1. Unmatched junction bases numbered 3, after V lost 6 bases and J lost 4 bases. CDR1 is MDHEN and CDR2 is SYDVKM in the germline V gene. This CDR3 has 13 amino acids. The CDR3 DNA sequence: TGTGCCAGCAGGACAGGGGGCTTTTACGAGCAGTACTTC. Translating it yields CASRTGGFYEQYF.

The rearrangement joins TRBV30 to TRBJ2-1; perhaps TRBD2 as D (7 bases). The CDR3 loop spans 15 amino acids. V was cut by 0 bases and J by 8 bases, with 17 bases left in between. CDR1 is GTSNPN and CDR2 is SVGIG in the germline V gene (reference sequence). The CDR3 DNA sequence: TGTGCCTGGAGTGTAGGGGGGGCTAGTTGGGATGAGCAGTTCTTC. It is translated as CAWSVGGASWDEQFF.

This clone was detected only a few times. The chain couples TRBV5-6 to TRBJ1-6; 7 nucleotides align to TRBD1. CDR1 and CDR2 (germline): SGHDT, YYEEEE. CDR3 length: 15 residues. J was trimmed by 5 bases and V by 6 bases; bases with no gene match: 8. For the CDR3, the DNA is TGTGCCAGCACTCCGACGGGACAGCATAATTCACCCCTCCACTTT. This codes for CASTPTGQHNSPLHF.

The chain combines TRBV5-3 with TRBJ1-5; D gene unclear. TRBV5-3 is an ORF for which the function is uncertain. This CDR3 spans 15 amino acids. V was cut by 6 bases and J by 2 bases, with 15 bases left in between. This CDR3 is CARTPGRQGNQPQHF. CDR3 DNA sequence: TGTGCCAGAACCCCCGGCAGGCAGGGCAATCAGCCCCAGCATTTT.

The CDR3 coding sequence is TGTGCCAGCATACTAGGGTATGAGCAGTTCTTC. This translates into CASILGYEQFF. The chain recombines TRBV2 with TRBJ2-1; TRBD2 might be the D (5 bases). The CDR3 runs 11 residues. Germline CDR1 reads SNHLY; CDR2 reads FYNNEI. V was trimmed by 7 bases and J by 8 bases, leaving 9 bases between them. Combining the CDR3 with reference TRBV2 and TRBJ2-1 gives the whole variable domain EPEVTQTPSHQVTQMGQEVILRCVPISNHLYFYWYRQILGQKVEFLVSFYNNEISEKSEIFDDQFSVERPDGSNFTLKIRSTKLEDSAMYFCASILGYEQFFGPGTRLTVL.

The chain employs TRBV27 and TRBJ2-6; D unclear. The V end was cut by 5 bases, the J end by 0 bases, with 2 bases between. CDR1 MNHEY and CDR2 SMNVEV come from the germline V gene (reference sequence). The CDR3 extends over 13 amino acids. In nucleotides, the CDR3 is TGTGCCAGCAGTCTCTCTGGGGCCAACGTCCTGACTTTC. Protein: CASSLSGANVLTF.